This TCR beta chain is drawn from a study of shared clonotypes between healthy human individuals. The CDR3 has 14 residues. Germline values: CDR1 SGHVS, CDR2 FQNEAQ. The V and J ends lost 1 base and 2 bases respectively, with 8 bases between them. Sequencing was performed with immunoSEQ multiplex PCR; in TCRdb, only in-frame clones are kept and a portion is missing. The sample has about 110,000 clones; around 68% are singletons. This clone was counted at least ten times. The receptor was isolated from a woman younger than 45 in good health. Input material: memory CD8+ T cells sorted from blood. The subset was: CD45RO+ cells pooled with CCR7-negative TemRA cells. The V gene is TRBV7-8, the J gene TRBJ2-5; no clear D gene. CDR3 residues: CASSLVREQETQYF. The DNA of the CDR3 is TGTGCCAGCAGCTTAGTTAGGGAACAAGAGACCCAGTACTTC. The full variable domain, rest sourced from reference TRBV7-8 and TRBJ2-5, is GAGVSQSPRYKVAKRGQDVALRCDPISGHVSLFWYQQALGQGPEFLTYFQNEAQLDKSGLPSDRFFAERPEGSVSTLKIQRTQQEDSAVYLCASSLVREQETQYFGPGTRLLVL.